The 5 T cell receptor beta chains in this list originate from one sample, sequenced in a study of radiotherapy plus CTLA-4 blockade in lung cancer (dated by TCRdb to the late 2010s). Library preparation used the immunoSEQ multiplex PCR assay. TCRdb retrieved this table from immuneACCESS and kept in-frame rearrangements only. Not all clones are present; in checked studies, unresolved V genes account for under half, and no reason is known for the remainder. Here the sample has 53,000 or so clones; 70% to 80% occur a single time. The biggest ten clones account for around 10% of the sample. The specimen was peripheral blood, collected from a patient treated with radiotherapy plus ipilimumab. The receptors here all came from a human donor with non-small cell lung cancer who had stable disease on radiotherapy plus ipilimumab.

This chain joins TRBV18 and TRBJ1-2; no definite D call. This CDR3 contains 14 residues. The V gene lost 3 bases and the J gene lost 8 bases, with 16 bases spanning the gap. CDR1 is KGHSH, CDR2 LQKENI, per germline. The CDR3, as DNA: TGTGCCAGCTCACCGATAACGGACGGACGGGGCTACACCTTC. This codes for CASSPITDGRGYTF.

The chain uses TRBV5-6 and TRBJ2-7; D perhaps matches TRBD2 (6 bases). Germline lookup yields CDR1 SGHDT and CDR2 YYEEEE. The CDR3 has 12 residues. The ends were cut back, 5 bases at V and 3 bases at J, with 9 bases in the middle. The CDR3 reads CASRSGGYEQYF. The CDR3 region has the DNA TGTGCCAGCAGATCCGGGGGCTACGAGCAGTACTTC.

The J gene is TRBJ2-2, the V gene TRBV6-4; 8 bases map to TRBD1. This CDR3 has 17 residues. Germline CDR1 reads MRHNA; CDR2 reads SNTAGT. J was trimmed by 2 bases and V by 2 bases; bases with no gene match: 7. In DNA form, the CDR3 reads TGTGCCAGCAGTGACGGCCGGACAGGGCACAACACCGGGGAGCTGTTTTTT. This gives the protein CASSDGRTGHNTGELFF.

The chain recombines TRBV19 with TRBJ1-2; D is unresolved. V dropped 6 bases and J dropped 4 bases, with 9 bases sitting between them. CDR1 is LNHDA and CDR2 is SQIVND in the germline V gene (reference sequence). The CDR3 extends over 12 amino acids. In DNA, the CDR3 is TGTGCCAGTAGCTTGGGAGGCTATGGCTACACCTTC. Its translation is CASSLGGYGYTF.

The chain recombines TRBV6-5 with TRBJ2-2, with 7 bases fitting TRBD1. Germline assignment: CDR1 MNHEY and CDR2 SVGAGI. CDR3 length: 15 amino acids. V was clipped by 6 bases and J by 6 bases; unmatched bases: 10. CDR3 sequence (DNA): TGTGCCAGCAGGGAGTGGACCACAGGGGCCGGGGAGCTGTTTTTT. Amino acid sequence: CASREWTTGAGELFF.